This TCR beta chain was recorded in a study of prognosis after radiotherapy for stage I lung cancer. In the study overall: Patients were about twelve men and more than 5 women aged about 53 to 84, median 74.5 years.

This CDR3 is built from 12 residues. Germline CDR1 reads MNHNS; CDR2 reads SASEGT. From genomic DNA, two-round multiplex PCR was used to amplify TCR beta CDR3. The first PCR round targeted every TRBV and TRBJ gene with specific primers. MiXCR was run by TCRdb on the multiplex PCR reads, yielding one entry per CDR3 protein. Of 45,000 to 70,000 distinct CDR3 sequences in the sample, around 27% were seen once. As concerns this clonotype: A junction boundary mismatches the germline segment, possibly from a read error.

Sequences were derived from PBMCs, sampled before or after stereotactic body radiation therapy (not recorded which). The V and J genes are TRBV6-1 and TRBJ1-2; tentative D call: TRBD1 (6 bases). The clonotype was recovered from a donor over 45 with non-small cell lung cancer. The CDR3 DNA follows: TGTGCCAGCAGTCCCAGGCGGGGGGGCTACATCTTC. It codes for CASSPRRGGYIF.